This passage covers 15 T cell receptor beta chains from one sample sequenced in a study of T cell responses to AZD1222 COVID-19 vaccine. Assay used: immunoSEQ multiplex PCR; TCRdb lists only in-frame clones, some missing. The sample has some 150,000 clones, more than 70% seen once. Sequenced material: peripheral blood, taken 28 days after the second AZD1222 dose. Receptors were obtained from an adult who received the AZD1222 COVID-19 vaccine.

CDR3 sequence reads: CASSLDYRGGNEKLFF. CDR3 nucleotide sequence: TGTGCCAGCAGCTTAGACTACAGGGGGGGTAATGAAAAACTGTTTTTT. The rearrangement joins TRBV7-2 to TRBJ1-4; 8 bases map to TRBD1. Germline assignment: CDR1 SGHTA and CDR2 FQGNSA. The CDR3 sequence is 16 residues long. Trimming took 1 base from V and 4 from J; bases not matched to a gene: 5. Full variable domain (missing parts from reference TRBV7-2 and TRBJ1-4): GAGVSQSPSNKVTEKGKDVELRCDPISGHTALYWYRQSLGQGLEFLIYFQGNSAPDKSGLPSDRFSAERTGGSVSTLTIQRTQQEDSAVYLCASSLDYRGGNEKLFFGSGTQLSVL.

The chain employs TRBV4-1 and TRBJ2-7, with a possible D match to TRBD1 (6 bases). Germline V lookup: CDR1 MGHRA, CDR2 YSYEKL. This CDR3 spans 16 amino acids. The V end lost 1 base, the J end lost 2 bases, and 15 bases lay between the germline ends. CDR3 residues: CASSQGGGEPAYEQYF. CDR3 bases: TGCGCCAGCAGCCAAGGTGGGGGCGAGCCTGCCTACGAGCAGTACTTC.

This clone was counted between two and nine times. The chain joins TRBV27 to TRBJ2-5; 10 bases align to TRBD1. Germline V gene data show CDR1 as MNHEY and CDR2 as SMNVEV (reference sequence). V shed 6 bases and J 4 bases; nucleotides not matched to a gene: 8. The CDR3 extends over 15 amino acids. The CDR3 nucleotides read TGTGCCAGCAGCTCTGGGACAGGGGTAGGAGAGACCCAGTACTTC. Protein: CASSSGTGVGETQYF.

The chain joins TRBV9 to TRBJ2-4; D is possibly TRBD1 (5 bases). V dropped 4 bases and J dropped 5 bases, with 7 bases sitting between them. Germline CDR1 is SGDLS and CDR2 is YYNGEE. CDR3 length: 12 residues. This CDR3 reads CASSSQENIQYF. The CDR3 nucleotides read TGTGCCAGCAGCTCACAGGAAAACATTCAGTACTTC.

The gene calls are TRBV4-1 and TRBJ1-1; a possible D gene is TRBD1 (6 bases). V was shortened by 2 bases and J by 0 bases, with 16 bases between the two germline ends. CDR1 and CDR2 from the germline V gene are MGHRA and YSYEKL. This CDR3 contains 17 residues. This CDR3 reads CASSQTPLDSMNTEAFF. The CDR3 DNA sequence: TGCGCCAGCAGCCAAACACCCCTGGACAGTATGAACACTGAAGCTTTCTTT.

The V and J genes are TRBV6-5 and TRBJ1-1; D gene unclear. The V end lost 7 bases, the J end lost 1 base, and 10 bases lay between the germline ends. Germline V gene lookup returns CDR1 MNHEY and CDR2 SVGAGI. The CDR3 loop spans 13 amino acids. DNA of the CDR3: TGTGCCAGCAAAAAAGCAGGGAACACTGAAGCTTTCTTT. Protein sequence: CASKKAGNTEAFF.

The chain employs TRBV9 and TRBJ2-1, with 7 bases aligning to TRBD2. Germline lookup yields CDR1 SGDLS and CDR2 YYNGEE. V shed 2 bases, J shed 5 bases, and the junction held 4 bases outside the gene matches. The CDR3 consists of 14 residues. The CDR3 reads CASSVAGANNEQFF. CDR3 nucleotide sequence: TGTGCCAGCAGCGTGGCGGGAGCGAACAATGAGCAGTTCTTC.

The gene calls are TRBV27 and TRBJ1-1; 8 positions agree with TRBD1. Germline CDR1 MNHEY, CDR2 SMNVEV (reference sequence). The junction had 16 bases not matched to a gene; V was cut back by 4 bases and J by 3 bases. There are 18 residues in the CDR3. The CDR3 protein is CASSSGTGLSARDTEAFF. CDR3 DNA sequence: TGTGCCAGCAGTTCCGGGACAGGTCTATCGGCGAGGGACACTGAAGCTTTCTTT.

The chain couples TRBV20-1 to TRBJ2-7; D tentatively reads TRBD1 or TRBD2 (6 bases each). Trimming pared 8 bases from V and 6 bases from J, leaving 14 bases between. Germline V gene data show CDR1 as DFQATT and CDR2 as SNEGSKA (reference sequence). The CDR3 is made up of 11 amino acids. CDR3 sequence: CSLGGPGEQYF. CDR3 DNA: TGCAGTCTTGGGGGGCCGGGCGAGCAGTACTTC.

The chain joins TRBV6-5 to TRBJ1-3; no clear D. Germline values: CDR1 MNHEY, CDR2 SVGAGI. The CDR3 sequence is 14 residues long. Trimming pared 2 bases from V and 7 bases from J, leaving 12 bases between. The CDR3 DNA follows: TGTGCCAGCAGTTACGGAGTCTCCGCTAACACCATATATTTT. It translates to CASSYGVSANTIYF.

This clone was seen a few times. The rearrangement uses TRBV5-6 and TRBJ1-1; D gene unclear. There are 13 residues in the CDR3. The V end lost 1 base, the J end lost 1 base, and 5 bases lay between the germline ends. The V gene's germline CDR1 is SGHDT and CDR2 YYEEEE. The DNA for the CDR3 is TGTGCCAGCAGCTTGTTAGGGAACACTGAAGCTTTCTTT. This gives the protein CASSLLGNTEAFF.

As DNA, the CDR3 is TGTGCCAGCAGCGGACTAGCGGGGGCATCAGATACGCAGTATTTT. Protein product: CASSGLAGASDTQYF. The chain is built from TRBV9 and TRBJ2-3, with 12 bases aligning to TRBD2. The length of the CDR3 is 15 residues. CDR1 SGDLS and CDR2 YYNGEE come from the germline V gene. With V trimmed by 3 bases and J by 4 bases, 3 bases remained unmatched. The full variable domain, its missing parts supplied by reference TRBV9 and TRBJ2-3, is DSGVTQTPKHLITATGQRVTLRCSPRSGDLSVYWYQQSLDQGLQFLIQYYNGEERAKGNILERFSAQQFPDLHSELNLSSLELGDSALYFCASSGLAGASDTQYFGPGTRLTVL.

The J gene is TRBJ1-2, the V gene TRBV30, with D possibly matching TRBD1 (6 bases). V was shortened by 0 bases and J by 5 bases, with 10 bases between the two germline ends. The CDR3 loop spans 13 amino acids. In germline, CDR1 is GTSNPN, CDR2 SVGIG (reference sequence). Here the CDR3 DNA reads TGTGCCTGGAGTGTGGGGGCTGTTTATGGCTACACCTTC. This gives the protein CAWSVGAVYGYTF.

The chain couples TRBV19 to TRBJ1-1; D not resolved. Germline V CDR1 and CDR2: LNHDA, SQIVND (reference sequence). The length of the CDR3 is 12 residues. V dropped 3 bases and J dropped 5 bases, with 7 bases sitting between them. The CDR3 bases are TGTGCCAGTAGTATCGGTGTGACTGAAGCTTTCTTT. It yields the protein CASSIGVTEAFF. Using reference TRBV19 and TRBJ1-1 for the parts outside the CDR3, the full variable domain is DGGITQSPKYLFRKEGQNVTLSCEQNLNHDAMYWYRQDPGQGLRLIYYSQIVNDFQKGDIAEGYSVSREKKESFPLTVTSAQKNPTAFYLCASSIGVTEAFFGQGTRLTVV.

The chain recombines TRBV12-3 or TRBV12-4 with TRBJ2-4; D remains unclear. The CDR3 consists of 12 residues. Trimming removed 7 bases from V and 5 bases from J, with 9 bases in between. This CDR3 reads CASNGFENIQYF. The CDR3 DNA sequence: TGTGCCAGCAACGGGTTCGAAAACATTCAGTACTTC.